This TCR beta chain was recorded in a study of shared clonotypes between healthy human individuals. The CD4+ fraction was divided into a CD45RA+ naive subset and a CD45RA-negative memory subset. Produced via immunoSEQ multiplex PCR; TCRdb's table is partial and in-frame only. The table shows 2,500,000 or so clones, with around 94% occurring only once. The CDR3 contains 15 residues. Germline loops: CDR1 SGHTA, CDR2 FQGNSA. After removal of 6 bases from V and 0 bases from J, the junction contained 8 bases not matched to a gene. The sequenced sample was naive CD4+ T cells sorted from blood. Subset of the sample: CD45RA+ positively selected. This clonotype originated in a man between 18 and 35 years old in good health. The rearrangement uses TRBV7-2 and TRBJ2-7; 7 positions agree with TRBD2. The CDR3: CASSGVSGGSYEQYF. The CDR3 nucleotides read TGTGCCAGCAGTGGGGTGTCGGGAGGCTCCTACGAGCAGTACTTC. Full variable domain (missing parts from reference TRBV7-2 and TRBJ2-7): GAGVSQSPSNKVTEKGKDVELRCDPISGHTALYWYRQSLGQGLEFLIYFQGNSAPDKSGLPSDRFSAERTGGSVSTLTIQRTQQEDSAVYLCASSGVSGGSYEQYFGPGTRLTVT.